This TCR beta chain was sequenced during a study of vaccination effects on CD4 cells after COVID-19. Study summary: Either the BNT162b2 or mRNA-1273 vaccine was given to participants in two doses.

Assay: immunoSEQ multiplex PCR; the TCRdb copy retains only in-frame clones and omits some. The sample records 60,000 to 65,000 clones, about 80% being singletons. Sequencing in the ViraFEST assay came after antigen-specific CD4+ T cells had been expanded with viral peptide pools, which were used to stimulate PBMC. Having been cultured for around ten days, the cells underwent CD4+ T cell isolation. Having tested negative for nucleocapsid antibodies, the vaccine recipients showed no prior SARS-CoV-2 infection. Cultures received IL-2 medium that replaced half the medium on days 3 and 7. A word on this clone: Its antigen is not known.

Overall study findings and caveats: There was only 1 of 255 vaccine-induced clones in healthy vaccinees that cross-reacted with common cold coronaviruses.

This TCR was sampled from a human donor who received a COVID-19 vaccine. This sample comprised CD4+ T cells from PBMCs cultured with HCoV-OC43 spike peptides, obtained before COVID-19 vaccination. Subset reported: HCoV-OC43 spike overlapping peptide pool stimulation.

CDR3 protein: CASSDEQGESYEQYV. The CDR3 region has the DNA TGTGCCAGCAGTGATGAACAGGGGGAGTCCTACGAGCAGTACGTC. The V and J genes are TRBV6-4 and TRBJ2-7; 8 bases agree with TRBD1. CDR1 MRHNA and CDR2 SNTAGT come from the germline V gene. The V and J ends lost 3 bases and 1 base, in that order; junction bases with no gene match: 5. The CDR3 is 15 amino acids.